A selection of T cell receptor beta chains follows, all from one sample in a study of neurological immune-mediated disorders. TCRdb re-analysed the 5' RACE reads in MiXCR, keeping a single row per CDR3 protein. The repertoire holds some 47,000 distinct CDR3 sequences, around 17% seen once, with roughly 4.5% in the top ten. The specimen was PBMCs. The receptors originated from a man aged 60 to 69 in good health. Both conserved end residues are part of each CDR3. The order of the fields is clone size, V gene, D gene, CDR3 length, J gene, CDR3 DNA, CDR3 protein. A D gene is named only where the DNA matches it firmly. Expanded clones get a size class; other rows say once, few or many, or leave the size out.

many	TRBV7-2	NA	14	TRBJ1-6	TGTGCCAGCAGCTTGGAGGTTAATAATTCACCCCTCCACTTT	CASSLEVNNSPLHF
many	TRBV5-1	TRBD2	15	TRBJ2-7	TGCGCCAGCAGTCGACTAGCGGGAGGGCCCGACGAGCAGTACTTC	CASSRLAGGPDEQYF
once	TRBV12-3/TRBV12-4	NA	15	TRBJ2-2	TGTGCCAGCAGTCCATGGGCTGCGAACACCGGGGAGCTGTTTTTT	CASSPWAANTGELFF
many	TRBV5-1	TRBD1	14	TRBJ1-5	TGCGCCAGCAGCTTAGGACAGGAAGATCAGCCCCAGCATTTT	CASSLGQEDQPQHF
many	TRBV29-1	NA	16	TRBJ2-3	TGCAGCGTTGAGGGGGTCCAGGCGAGCCGCACAGATACGCAGTATTTT	CSVEGVQASRTDTQYF
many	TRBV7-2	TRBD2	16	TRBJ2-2	TGTGCCAGCAGCCGGGCGGGGGAGACGAACACCGGGGAGCTGTTTTTT	CASSRAGETNTGELFF
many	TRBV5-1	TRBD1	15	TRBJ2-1	TGCGCCAGCAGCTCTGGGACAGGTTCCTACAATGAGCAGTTCTTC	CASSSGTGSYNEQFF
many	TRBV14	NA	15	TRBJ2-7	TGTGCCAGCAGCCAAGTTTTGGCTCTCTCCTACGAGCAGTACTTC	CASSQVLALSYEQYF
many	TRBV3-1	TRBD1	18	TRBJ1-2	TGTGCCAGCAGCTCCGGGGACAGGGGGTCCCCCCGGAACTATGGCTACACCTTC	CASSSGDRGSPRNYGYTF
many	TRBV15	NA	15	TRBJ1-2	TGTGCCACCAGCTGGGGCCTGGGGGAGGACTATGGCTACACCTTC	CATSWGLGEDYGYTF
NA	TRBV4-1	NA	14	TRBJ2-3	TGCGCCAGCAGCCAAGATAGTCCCTCAAATACGCAGTATTTT	CASSQDSPSNTQYF
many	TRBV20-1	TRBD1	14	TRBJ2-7	TGCAGTGCCCGGCCTCCGACAGGGAGTGTGAAGCAGTACTTC	CSARPPTGSVKQYF
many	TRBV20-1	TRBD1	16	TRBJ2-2	TGCAGTGCTAGACCGCAGGGACAGGGAGGAACCGGGGAGCTGTTTTTT	CSARPQGQGGTGELFF
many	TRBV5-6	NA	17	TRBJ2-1	TGTGCCAGCAGCACCTTACTAGTTCTGGGCTCCTACAATGAGCAGTTCTTC	CASSTLLVLGSYNEQFF
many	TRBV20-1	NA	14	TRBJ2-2	TGCAGTGCTAGACGGCTAGCGCTCACCGGGGAGCTGTTTTTT	CSARRLALTGELFF
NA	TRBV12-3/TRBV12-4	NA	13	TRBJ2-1	TGTGCCAGCAGTGAAGGGATTCCCAATGAGCAGTTCTTC	CASSEGIPNEQFF
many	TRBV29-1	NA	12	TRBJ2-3	TGCAGCGATCGGATGCCCACAGATACGCAGTATTTT	CSDRMPTDTQYF
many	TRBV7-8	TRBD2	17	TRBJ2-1	TGTGCCAGCAGCCCGCGCCCGGCGGGAGGGACCTACAATGAGCAGTTCTTC	CASSPRPAGGTYNEQFF
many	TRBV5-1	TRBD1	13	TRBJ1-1	TGCGCCAGCAGCCTGACAGGGGGTACTGAAGCTTTCTTT	CASSLTGGTEAFF
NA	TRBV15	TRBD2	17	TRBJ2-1	TGTGCCACCAGGCCCGGGACTAGCGGTTCAGAGGACAATGAGCAGTTCTTC	CATRPGTSGSEDNEQFF
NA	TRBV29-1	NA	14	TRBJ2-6	TGCAGCGTTGTACCCAACTCTGGGGCCAACGTCCTGACTTTC	CSVVPNSGANVLTF
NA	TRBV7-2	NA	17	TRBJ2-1	TGTGCCAGCAGCTCCAGAACAGGGCGGGCTATCTGGAATGAGCAGTTCTTC	CASSSRTGRAIWNEQFF